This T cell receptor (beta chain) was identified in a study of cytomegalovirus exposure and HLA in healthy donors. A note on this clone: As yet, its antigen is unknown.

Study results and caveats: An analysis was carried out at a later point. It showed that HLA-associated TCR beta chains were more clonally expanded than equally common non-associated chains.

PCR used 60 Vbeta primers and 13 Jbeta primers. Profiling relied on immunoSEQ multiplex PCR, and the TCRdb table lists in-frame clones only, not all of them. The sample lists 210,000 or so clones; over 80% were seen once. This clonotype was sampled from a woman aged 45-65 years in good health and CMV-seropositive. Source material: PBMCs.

CDR3 residues: CASSEGAGGQDTQYF. As DNA, the CDR3 is TGTGCCAGCAGTGAAGGAGCGGGGGGGCAAGATACGCAGTATTTT. The chain recombines TRBV6-4 with TRBJ2-3, with 10 nucleotides matching TRBD2. After removal of 3 bases from V and 5 bases from J, the junction contained 5 bases not matched to a gene. There are 15 residues in the CDR3. Germline CDR1 MRHNA, CDR2 SNTAGT.